This TCR beta chain was sequenced for a study of circulating and synovial CD4+ cells in juvenile arthritis (dated by TCRdb to 2014 to 2015). Study-wide context: TCRbeta CDR3 repertoires of circulating HLA-DR+ CD4 T cells, bulk blood CD4 T cells and synovial CD4 T cells were compared within each patient. The goal of the repertoire sequencing was to confirm that synovial clonotypes were enriched in a circulating synovial-like CD4 T cell subset. What the work shows at the level of the full study, not this receptor alone: Because overlap with synovium was found to increase with sequencing depth, the full repertoire overlap was likely underestimated by the measured shared-clonotype fractions. Lower diversity was observed in synovial and circulating pathogenic-like lymphocyte repertoires than in bulk blood CD4 repertoires, and some CPL samples were found to be as oligoclonal as synovium. Because CPL samples and bulk blood CD4 samples differed in T cell genome counts by at least an order of magnitude, sample-size effects were addressed. Circulating pathogenic-like lymphocytes were found to cluster with synovial T cells, and a substantially higher fraction of CDR3 sequences was shared with synovium by circulating pathogenic-like lymphocytes than by bulk blood. The difference between circulating pathogenic-like lymphocytes and bulk blood T cells was not detected by traditional Vbeta family usage analysis.

The sequenced samples came from patients who had active juvenile idiopathic arthritis. Cells were sorted immediately after thawing, with dead cells excluded using Live/Dead Fixable Near-IR Stain. About this clone: What antigen it recognizes has not been identified. Per-nucleotide qualities are absent, and no much larger clonotype sits a single base away.

Receptor libraries were prepared by the immunoSEQ multiplex PCR assay. TCRbeta CDR3 sequencing was performed as a commercial service by an external provider. On the authors' methods: The analyses used productive nucleotide sequences together with amino acid sequences obtained by in silico translation. To equalise sample size, diversity was assessed as Renyi entropy across alpha values by taking the median of 200 repeated subsamples. Pairwise repertoire distance was calculated as one minus the Chao-modified Jaccard index, correcting for under-sampling, and used for clustering. Frequency-weighted overlap with synovial clonotypes was calculated across 200 sample sizes, using 200 draws without replacement for each, and the value reported was the one at the size of the smaller sample. TCRdb re-hosts the immuneACCESS table, in-frame sequences only. Its copies lack some clones; in the studies checked, an unresolved V gene accounts for under half of them, and the cause for the rest is not known. V, J and clone size derive from that table, while D and trimming were established from the DNA sequence. This sample gives 3,000 to 4,000 clones in total; roughly 85% of them show up just once. 4% to 5% of the sample belongs to the ten largest clones.

The receptor comes from a human donor with juvenile idiopathic arthritis. What was sequenced was CD4+ T cells from synovial fluid.

The CDR3 reads CASSEQGAGETQYF. The DNA sequence is TGTGCCAGCAGTGAACAGGGGGCGGGGGAGACCCAGTACTTC. The chain is assembled from TRBV6-1 and TRBJ2-5; TRBD1 matches 8 bases in the middle. The CDR3 contains 14 residues, cysteine and phenylalanine counted. The entry retains the CDR3 DNA only, 42 bases that are in frame from base 1. In the germline V gene, CDR1 corresponds to MNHNS and CDR2 to SASEGT. After removal of 2 bases from V and 5 bases from J, the junction retains 4 bases not matched to a gene.